This TCR beta chain is drawn from a study of blood T cell repertoires in COVID-19. This CDR3 contains 14 residues. Looked up from germline, CDR1 is KGHDR and CDR2 is SFDVKD. V lost 0 bases and J 6 bases, leaving 8 bases between the germline ends. Donors in Cohort 3 counted as recovered after two negative PCRs, clearance, or symptom resolution. The assay was immunoSEQ multiplex PCR, and TCRdb's table has in-frame clones only and misses some. The data hold 150,000 to 200,000 clones, with around 86% observed a single time. The chain links TRBV24-1 to TRBJ2-1; a weak D match, TRBD1 (6 bases). This receptor was identified in a woman between 25 and 40 years old who had recovered from COVID-19. The material sequenced was PBMCs or T cells enriched from blood (not recorded which). The CDR3 protein is CATSDLGGANEQFF. DNA for the CDR3: TGTGCCACCAGTGATTTGGGGGGCGCCAATGAGCAGTTCTTC.